The clone carrying this T cell receptor beta chain was picked up a small number of times. The data stem from a study of technical replicates of blood from a handful of donors. TCRdb keeps only in-frame clones here, not all; method: immunoSEQ multiplex PCR. The sample has about 80,000 clones, approximately 90% seen once. The receptor was derived from a human donor in good health. The sequencing sample was made of T cells isolated from PBMCs.

DNA for the CDR3: TGTGCCAGCATGGACGGGATTGAAGCTTTCTTT. This codes for CASMDGIEAFF. This chain joins TRBV6-5 and TRBJ1-1; D gene ambiguous. Trimming stripped 7 bases from V and 7 bases from J, with 10 bases between. The V gene's germline CDR1 is MNHEY and CDR2 SVGAGI. This CDR3 has 11 amino acids.